This is a list of T cell receptor beta chains from one sample in a study of regulatory T cells in long-lasting Graves disease. TCRdb reprocessed the multiplex PCR reads via MiXCR and lists one record per CDR3 protein. The repertoire holds about 520,000 distinct CDR3 sequences, with about 11% as singletons. The same specimen was also included in a second study, on T cells in Graves' hyperthyroidism and ophthalmopathy.

This material consisted of peripheral blood mononuclear cells (PBMCs), taken at new diagnosis, from a patient treated with antithyroid drugs. These receptors were taken from a woman in her 30s with Graves disease. The CDR3 runs from the conserved cysteine through the conserved F or W. The order of the fields is D gene, J gene, V gene, clone size, CDR3 protein, CDR3 DNA. The D gene is left open where the match is weak. Expanded clones are given a class, and other clones once, few, many or no size at all.

d_gene: -; j_gene: TRBJ1-6; v_gene: TRBV25-1; abundance: few; CDR3aa: CASSVRGGSYNSPLHF; CDR3nt: TGTGCCAGCAGTGTCCGAGGGGGCTCCTATAATTCACCCCTCCACTTT
d_gene: -; j_gene: TRBJ1-2; v_gene: TRBV6-1; abundance: many; CDR3aa: CASSPTLQGVDYGYTF; CDR3nt: TGTGCCAGCAGTCCGACCCTTCAGGGAGTCGACTATGGCTACACCTTC
d_gene: -; j_gene: TRBJ1-2; v_gene: TRBV9; abundance: many; CDR3aa: CASSVSGRDGYTF; CDR3nt: TGTGCCAGCAGCGTGTCGGGGAGAGATGGCTACACCTTC
d_gene: -; j_gene: TRBJ2-2; v_gene: TRBV19; abundance: many; CDR3aa: CASIAGTLNTGELFF; CDR3nt: TGTGCCAGTATAGCCGGGACCCTGAACACCGGGGAGCTGTTTTTT
d_gene: TRBD1; j_gene: TRBJ2-1; v_gene: TRBV3-1; abundance: many; CDR3aa: CASSQGRTGVFF; CDR3nt: TGTGCCAGCAGCCAAGGGAGGACAGGGGTGTTCTTC
d_gene: TRBD1; j_gene: TRBJ1-5; v_gene: TRBV27; abundance: many; CDR3aa: CASSPDRDRQPQHF; CDR3nt: TGTGCCAGCAGCCCTGACAGGGACCGTCAGCCCCAGCATTTT
d_gene: TRBD1; j_gene: TRBJ2-2; v_gene: TRBV6-1; abundance: many; CDR3aa: CASSQGADTGELFF; CDR3nt: TGTGCCAGCAGTCAGGGGGCCGACACCGGGGAGCTGTTTTTT
d_gene: -; j_gene: TRBJ1-4; v_gene: TRBV4-1; abundance: few; CDR3aa: CASALGSREKLFF; CDR3nt: TGCGCCAGCGCACTGGGGTCCCGTGAAAAACTGTTTTTT
d_gene: TRBD1; j_gene: TRBJ1-1; v_gene: TRBV4-1; abundance: -; CDR3aa: CASSQDQGETEAFF; CDR3nt: TGCGCCAGCAGCCAAGATCAGGGGGAGACTGAAGCTTTCTTT
d_gene: -; j_gene: TRBJ1-4; v_gene: TRBV20-1; abundance: few; CDR3aa: CSASATNEKLFF; CDR3nt: TGCAGTGCTAGTGCAACTAATGAAAAACTGTTTTTT
d_gene: TRBD1; j_gene: TRBJ1-1; v_gene: TRBV7-2; abundance: few; CDR3aa: CANSLGQDGEAFF; CDR3nt: TGTGCCAACAGCTTAGGACAGGATGGTGAAGCTTTCTTT
d_gene: -; j_gene: TRBJ2-3; v_gene: TRBV5-1; abundance: many; CDR3aa: CASSLLTGLYTDTQYF; CDR3nt: TGCGCCAGCAGCTTGCTGACCGGGTTATACACAGATACGCAGTATTTT
d_gene: TRBD2; j_gene: TRBJ2-3; v_gene: TRBV2; abundance: many; CDR3aa: CATESGGTDTQYF; CDR3nt: TGTGCCACGGAGAGCGGGGGCACAGATACGCAGTATTTT
d_gene: -; j_gene: TRBJ1-1; v_gene: TRBV28; abundance: many; CDR3aa: CASRDRRNTEAFF; CDR3nt: TGTGCCAGCCGCGACCGGAGGAACACTGAAGCTTTCTTT
d_gene: -; j_gene: TRBJ1-1; v_gene: TRBV10-3; abundance: many; CDR3aa: CAITLDGNTEAFF; CDR3nt: TGTGCCATCACCCTAGATGGAAACACTGAAGCTTTCTTT
d_gene: -; j_gene: TRBJ2-5; v_gene: TRBV19; abundance: -; CDR3aa: CASSIVLGRETQYF; CDR3nt: TGTGCCAGTAGTATCGTACTAGGTCGGGAGACCCAGTACTTC
d_gene: TRBD2; j_gene: TRBJ2-7; v_gene: TRBV11-1; abundance: many; CDR3aa: CASSSLSVGLAGGREQYF; CDR3nt: TGTGCCAGCAGCTCACTCTCCGTCGGACTAGCGGGGGGTCGCGAGCAGTACTTC
d_gene: -; j_gene: TRBJ2-3; v_gene: TRBV28; abundance: many; CDR3aa: CASSISDTQYF; CDR3nt: TGTGCCAGCAGTATATCAGATACGCAGTATTTT
d_gene: -; j_gene: TRBJ1-1; v_gene: TRBV4-1; abundance: -; CDR3aa: CASSHRPQGVENTEAFF; CDR3nt: TGCGCCAGCAGCCATCGGCCACAGGGAGTAGAGAACACTGAAGCTTTCTTT
d_gene: -; j_gene: TRBJ2-1; v_gene: TRBV20-1; abundance: -; CDR3aa: CSADRYNEQFF; CDR3nt: TGCAGTGCTGACAGGTACAATGAGCAGTTCTTC
d_gene: -; j_gene: TRBJ1-1; v_gene: TRBV9; abundance: many; CDR3aa: CASSAMGAEDTEAFF; CDR3nt: TGTGCCAGCAGCGCCATGGGGGCCGAGGACACTGAAGCTTTCTTT
d_gene: -; j_gene: TRBJ1-1; v_gene: TRBV19; abundance: many; CDR3aa: CASSTLPGEAEAFF; CDR3nt: TGTGCCAGTAGTACCCTACCCGGAGAGGCTGAAGCTTTCTTT
d_gene: -; j_gene: TRBJ2-5; v_gene: TRBV29-1; abundance: -; CDR3aa: CSVVQVQETQYF; CDR3nt: TGCAGCGTTGTTCAGGTACAAGAGACCCAGTACTTC
d_gene: TRBD1; j_gene: TRBJ1-2; v_gene: TRBV12-3/TRBV12-4; abundance: many; CDR3aa: CASRSGTATNYGYTF; CDR3nt: TGTGCCAGCAGGTCCGGGACAGCTACTAACTATGGCTACACCTTC
d_gene: TRBD2; j_gene: TRBJ2-3; v_gene: TRBV7-9; abundance: -; CDR3aa: CASSLRVAGGTQYF; CDR3nt: TGTGCCAGCAGCTTGAGGGTAGCGGGAGGTACGCAGTATTTT
d_gene: TRBD2; j_gene: TRBJ2-3; v_gene: TRBV20-1; abundance: many; CDR3aa: CSGRGSRSGTDTQYF; CDR3nt: TGCAGTGGGCGCGGGAGTCGGTCTGGCACAGATACGCAGTATTTT
d_gene: TRBD2; j_gene: TRBJ2-1; v_gene: TRBV7-3; abundance: many; CDR3aa: CASSPSGTSGRREQFF; CDR3nt: TGTGCCAGCAGCCCCTCGGGGACTAGCGGGAGGAGGGAGCAGTTCTTC
d_gene: -; j_gene: TRBJ1-2; v_gene: TRBV6-2/TRBV6-3; abundance: many; CDR3aa: CASSYRTVVRDANYGYTF; CDR3nt: TGTGCCAGCAGTTACCGAACGGTTGTCAGGGACGCAAACTATGGCTACACCTTC
d_gene: -; j_gene: TRBJ2-7; v_gene: TRBV12-3/TRBV12-4; abundance: few; CDR3aa: CASNTGDSYEQYF; CDR3nt: TGTGCCAGCAACACGGGGGACAGCTACGAGCAGTACTTC
d_gene: -; j_gene: TRBJ2-1; v_gene: TRBV2; abundance: many; CDR3aa: CASSDGRLVYNEQFF; CDR3nt: TGTGCCAGCAGTGACGGTAGGCTAGTCTACAATGAGCAGTTCTTC
d_gene: TRBD1; j_gene: TRBJ1-1; v_gene: TRBV20-1; abundance: many; CDR3aa: CSARTGESTEAFF; CDR3nt: TGCAGTGCTCGGACAGGGGAGAGCACTGAAGCTTTCTTT
d_gene: -; j_gene: TRBJ2-5; v_gene: TRBV2; abundance: many; CDR3aa: CASKHRAETQYF; CDR3nt: TGTGCCAGCAAGCACAGAGCAGAGACCCAGTACTTC
d_gene: TRBD2; j_gene: TRBJ2-3; v_gene: TRBV12-3/TRBV12-4; abundance: -; CDR3aa: CASSPWTSGTDTQYF; CDR3nt: TGTGCCAGCAGTCCTTGGACTAGCGGCACAGATACGCAGTATTTT
d_gene: TRBD2; j_gene: TRBJ2-5; v_gene: TRBV20-1; abundance: -; CDR3aa: CSASGRVRETQYF; CDR3nt: TGCAGTGCTAGCGGGAGGGTCCGGGAGACCCAGTACTTC
d_gene: -; j_gene: TRBJ1-1; v_gene: TRBV3-1; abundance: many; CDR3aa: CASSQDSTGNTEAFF; CDR3nt: TGTGCCAGCAGCCAAGATAGCACGGGGAACACTGAAGCTTTCTTT
d_gene: TRBD1; j_gene: TRBJ1-5; v_gene: TRBV19; abundance: few; CDR3aa: CASPLNGTDYSNQPQHF; CDR3nt: TGTGCCAGTCCTTTAAACGGGACAGACTATAGCAATCAGCCCCAGCATTTT
d_gene: -; j_gene: TRBJ2-1; v_gene: TRBV9; abundance: few; CDR3aa: CASSVEVSPYNEQFF; CDR3nt: TGTGCCAGCAGCGTAGAGGTTAGCCCCTACAATGAGCAGTTCTTC
d_gene: -; j_gene: TRBJ1-5; v_gene: TRBV5-5; abundance: many; CDR3aa: CASRQEAVLGPQHF; CDR3nt: TGTGCCAGCAGGCAGGAGGCCGTTCTAGGGCCCCAGCATTTT
d_gene: TRBD1; j_gene: TRBJ2-5; v_gene: TRBV10-3; abundance: -; CDR3aa: CAISVGTGGQETQYF; CDR3nt: TGTGCCATCAGTGTAGGGACAGGGGGACAAGAGACCCAGTACTTC
d_gene: -; j_gene: TRBJ2-3; v_gene: TRBV20-1; abundance: many; CDR3aa: CSAKVEGVLNTDTQYF; CDR3nt: TGCAGTGCTAAGGTTGAAGGAGTTCTGAACACAGATACGCAGTATTTT
d_gene: -; j_gene: TRBJ2-2; v_gene: TRBV15; abundance: many; CDR3aa: CATSGGGDLRELFF; CDR3nt: TGTGCCACCAGCGGAGGGGGGGACCTAAGGGAGCTGTTTTTT
d_gene: -; j_gene: TRBJ1-1; v_gene: TRBV2; abundance: many; CDR3aa: CASREAPKAFF; CDR3nt: TGTGCCAGCAGGGAGGCTCCGAAAGCTTTCTTT
d_gene: -; j_gene: TRBJ2-2; v_gene: TRBV6-1; abundance: many; CDR3aa: CASSETGWGGELFF; CDR3nt: TGTGCCAGCAGTGAAACGGGGTGGGGCGGGGAGCTGTTTTTT
d_gene: TRBD1; j_gene: TRBJ1-2; v_gene: TRBV30; abundance: many; CDR3aa: CAWWTGLRVRGYTF; CDR3nt: TGTGCCTGGTGGACAGGGTTGAGAGTCCGTGGCTACACCTTC
d_gene: -; j_gene: TRBJ2-1; v_gene: TRBV3-1; abundance: -; CDR3aa: CASSHPFNIPWTKTSSYNEQFF; CDR3nt: TGTGCCAGCAGCCATCCGTTCAATATACCCTGGACTAAAACGAGCTCCTACAATGAGCAGTTCTTC
d_gene: -; j_gene: TRBJ1-1; v_gene: TRBV6-5; abundance: few; CDR3aa: CASSYGQGAEAFF; CDR3nt: TGTGCCAGCAGTTATGGGCAGGGCGCTGAAGCTTTCTTT
d_gene: -; j_gene: TRBJ1-5; v_gene: TRBV2; abundance: many; CDR3aa: CASHRDSNQPQHF; CDR3nt: TGTGCCAGCCACAGGGATAGCAATCAGCCCCAGCATTTT
d_gene: -; j_gene: TRBJ1-5; v_gene: TRBV10-3; abundance: -; CDR3aa: CAISGGGNQPQHF; CDR3nt: TGTGCCATCAGTGGAGGAGGGAATCAGCCCCAGCATTTT
d_gene: -; j_gene: TRBJ2-1; v_gene: TRBV2; abundance: many; CDR3aa: CASTPLGTYNEQFF; CDR3nt: TGTGCCAGCACCCCTTTGGGCACATACAATGAGCAGTTCTTC
d_gene: -; j_gene: TRBJ1-6; v_gene: TRBV20-1; abundance: many; CDR3aa: CSARGLGFYNSPLHF; CDR3nt: TGCAGTGCTAGAGGTTTAGGGTTTTATAATTCACCCCTCCACTTT
d_gene: TRBD1; j_gene: TRBJ1-3; v_gene: TRBV2; abundance: many; CDR3aa: CATTGQPISGNTIYF; CDR3nt: TGTGCCACCACGGGACAGCCTATCTCTGGAAACACCATATATTTT
d_gene: -; j_gene: TRBJ1-5; v_gene: TRBV28; abundance: many; CDR3aa: CASSTDGSNQPQHF; CDR3nt: TGTGCCAGCAGCACTGACGGGAGCAATCAGCCCCAGCATTTT